This T cell receptor (beta chain) was retrieved from a study of shared clonotypes between healthy human individuals. Worth noting for this clone: Its antigen is still unknown.

Only in-frame clones appear in the TCRdb table, and some are missing; sequencing was by immunoSEQ multiplex PCR. The sample has about 1,800,000 clones, roughly 94% seen once. The CDR3 runs to 15 residues. V was clipped by 5 bases and J by 1 base, with 14 bases between them. Germline V gene lookup returns CDR1 SGHAT and CDR2 FQNNGV. Naive-designated CD8 cells lacked CD45RO, were positively enriched for CCR7, and omitted terminally differentiated effector memory CD45RA+ cells. Study-level results: Shared clonotypes across all four donors exceeded non-shared ones in generation probability.

The TCR comes from a man between 18 and 29 years old in good health. The sample taken for sequencing was naive CD8+ T cells sorted from blood. The V gene is TRBV11-2, the J gene TRBJ1-1; no reliable D call. The CDR3 region is CASSPPGRSNTEAFF. The CDR3 DNA is TGTGCCAGCAGCCCCCCTGGACGGTCGAACACTGAAGCTTTCTTT.